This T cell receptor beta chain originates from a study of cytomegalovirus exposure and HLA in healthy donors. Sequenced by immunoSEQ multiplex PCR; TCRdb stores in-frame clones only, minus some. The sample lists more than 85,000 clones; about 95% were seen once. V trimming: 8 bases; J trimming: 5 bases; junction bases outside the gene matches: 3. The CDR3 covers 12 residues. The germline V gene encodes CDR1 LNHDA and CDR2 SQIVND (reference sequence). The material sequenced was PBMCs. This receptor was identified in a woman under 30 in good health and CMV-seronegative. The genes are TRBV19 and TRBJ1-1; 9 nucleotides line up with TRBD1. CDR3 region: CASSDRGTEAFF. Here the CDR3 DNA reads TGTGCCAGTTCGGACAGGGGAACTGAAGCTTTCTTT.